The 12 T cell receptor beta chains below were found in one sample sequenced in a study of T cell responses to AZD1222 COVID-19 vaccine. The assay was immunoSEQ multiplex PCR, and TCRdb's table has in-frame clones only and misses some. The sample comprises around 110,000 clones, 80% to 90% of which are singletons, and roughly 3.9% rests with the top ten. The sample consisted of peripheral blood, taken on day 0 of MenACWY control vaccination. The receptors were sampled from an adult in good health.

The CDR3 reads CASSQDLARDTQYF. The CDR3 DNA follows: TGCGCCAGCAGCCAAGATCTCGCCCGAGATACGCAGTATTTT. The chain carries TRBV4-1 and TRBJ2-3; no clear D. There are 14 residues in the CDR3. Germline V gives CDR1 MGHRA, CDR2 YSYEKL. V was cut by 0 bases and J by 5 bases, with 9 bases left in between.

Only one count was recorded for this clone. CDR3 in DNA: TGTGCCAGCAATCTCCGACAGGGCCCACCCGCCTTCTATGGCTACACCTTC. This gives the protein CASNLRQGPPAFYGYTF. The chain carries TRBV2 and TRBJ1-2; 7 positions agree with TRBD1. This CDR3 is 17 amino acids long. The J segment lost 4 bases and the V segment lost 7 bases, leaving 18 bases of the junction unmatched. Germline V gene sequence: CDR1 SNHLY, CDR2 FYNNEI.

The gene calls are TRBV27 and TRBJ2-7; 8 bases match TRBD2. The CDR3 consists of 16 residues. Germline CDR1 and CDR2: MNHEY and SMNVEV (reference sequence). The J segment lost 2 bases and the V segment lost 2 bases, leaving 8 bases of the junction unmatched. CDR3 DNA: TGTGCCAGCAGTTTAATGCGGGGGGCCCGTCCCTACGAGCAGTACTTC. It yields the protein CASSLMRGARPYEQYF.

This chain links TRBV6-6 with TRBJ2-2; D is perhaps TRBD2 (5 bases). CDR1 is MNHNY and CDR2 is SVGAGI in the germline V gene (reference sequence). V lost 0 bases, J lost 3 bases, and 5 bases lay in between. There are 14 residues in the CDR3. The DNA for the CDR3 is TGTGCCAGCAGTTACTCGGGAGACACCGGGGAGCTGTTTTTT. Its translation: CASSYSGDTGELFF.

The chain couples TRBV6-5 to TRBJ1-1, with 7 bases aligning to TRBD1. Germline CDR1 reads MNHEY; CDR2 reads SVGAGI. Trimming took 7 bases from V and 7 from J; bases not matched to a gene: 6. The CDR3 is made up of 12 amino acids. The CDR3 region has the DNA TGTGCCAGCAAAGCGGGACAGAGTGAAGCTTTCTTT. Translation: CASKAGQSEAFF.

The V gene is TRBV7-2, the J gene TRBJ1-2, with no clear D. The CDR3 spans 14 residues. The V end lost 1 base, the J end lost 2 bases, and 8 bases lay between the germline ends. Germline CDR1 is SGHTA and CDR2 is FQGNSA. The CDR3 DNA reads as TGTGCCAGCAGCTTAGAGTTCCTAAACTATGGCTACACCTTC. The encoded protein is CASSLEFLNYGYTF.

The chain links TRBV28 to TRBJ1-1; a weak D match, TRBD1 (5 bases). CDR1 and CDR2 (germline): MDHEN, SYDVKM. The CDR3 spans 12 residues. The V gene lost 6 bases and the J gene lost 3 bases, with 8 bases spanning the gap. The CDR3 DNA sequence: TGTGCCAGCAGGGGGCGGCACACTGAAGCTTTCTTT. It translates to CASRGRHTEAFF.

The chain recombines TRBV10-3 with TRBJ2-7; 10 nucleotides line up with TRBD2. V shed 1 base, J shed 3 bases, and the junction held 3 bases outside the gene matches. This CDR3 contains 15 residues. Germline CDR1 reads ENHRY; CDR2 reads SYGVKD. CDR3 sequence: CAISELAGGIYEQYF. In DNA, the CDR3 is TGTGCCATCAGTGAGTTAGCGGGGGGTATCTACGAGCAGTACTTC.

The chain is built from TRBV18 and TRBJ1-1; D remains ambiguous. The V gene lost 4 bases and the J gene lost 4 bases, with 10 bases spanning the gap. The CDR3 has 13 amino acids. CDR1 is KGHSH and CDR2 is LQKENI in the germline V gene. The CDR3 DNA follows: TGTGCCAGCTCACGGGAGCAAAGCACTGAAGCTTTCTTT. This codes for CASSREQSTEAFF.

J is TRBJ2-3 and V is TRBV2, with 7 bases fitting TRBD2. Germline V CDR1 and CDR2: SNHLY, FYNNEI. This CDR3 spans 12 amino acids. After removal of 6 bases from V and 6 bases from J, the junction contained 3 bases not matched to a gene. Here the CDR3 DNA reads TGTGCCAGCAGCTCAGCGGGGGATACGCAGTATTTT. Translation gives CASSSAGDTQYF.

The V and J genes are TRBV7-8 and TRBJ2-5, with D possibly being TRBD2 (6 bases). Trimming pared 5 bases from V and 5 bases from J, leaving 27 bases between. Germline CDR1 SGHVS, CDR2 FQNEAQ. CDR3 length: 18 amino acids. The CDR3: CASSPLTSFEPSGETQYF. CDR3 sequence (DNA): TGTGCCAGCAGCCCCTTAACTTCCTTCGAACCCAGCGGGGAGACCCAGTACTTC.

This clone came up once. This sequence joins TRBV10-3 and TRBJ1-1; D remains unclear. The length of the CDR3 is 13 residues. V gave up 4 bases and J gave up 3 bases, with 9 bases separating them. Germline CDR1 is ENHRY and CDR2 is SYGVKD. In DNA form, the CDR3 reads TGTGCCATCAGTGCCCGGGAGGACACTGAAGCTTTCTTT. It codes for CAISAREDTEAFF.